The sequence of this T cell receptor (beta chain) was determined in a study of blood T cell repertoires in COVID-19 (dated by TCRdb to 2019 to 2021). As for the study more broadly: Samples from collaborators originated in the United States, Italy and Spain and spanned both the acute and convalescent phases of COVID-19. The material from the prospective study consisted of cDNA or gDNA derived from T cells, B-cell-depleted T cells, or PBMCs. The dataset comprised deeply sampled blood TCRbeta repertoires from subjects exposed to, actively infected with, or recovered from COVID-19. The repertoires were released in a freely available public database intended as a resource for research on the immune response to SARS-CoV-2. The samples were drawn from the first 160 participants of the ongoing ImmuneRACE study and from 1,254 subjects provided by 6 global collaborators. Sample metadata almost always included a de-identified subject ID, COVID-19 status, age in years and sex. Where available, HLA class I and class II types were taken from metadata supplied by the sample provider and were not determined by assay-based typing. What the research found in general, with its limitations: How much clinical and demographic metadata was included differed by source and by participant, and the metadata was provided uncurated.

With regard to this clone: No cognate antigen has been identified for it. Per-base quality was not reported, and no clone a single base away is much larger than it. Within the sample, other DNA sequences also encode this same CDR3.

From a lookup of the germline V gene, CDR1 and CDR2 are SQVTM and ANQGSEA. V is cut back by 1 base and J by 2 bases, with 2 bases in the junction unmatched. From the cysteine through the phenylalanine, the CDR3 covers 15 amino acids. The CDR3 DNA has 45 bases and is translated from base 1. Whole blood was collected in K2EDTA tubes by collaborating institutions according to the institutions' own protocols. For TCRbeta analysis, collaborators shipped samples as frozen whole blood, isolated PBMCs, or DNA extracted from either of those sample types. TCRbeta CDR3 regions were amplified from genomic DNA using the immunoSEQ Assay, a bias-controlled multiplex PCR. Processing in the source paper ran as follows. The number of nucleated cells in each sample was estimated from the amplification of reference gene primers within the assay. To quantify the absolute abundance of each unique TCRbeta CDR3 rearrangement, sequence reads were collapsed and filtered. For each sample, productive Simpson clonality was calculated as the square root of Simpson's diversity index across productive rearrangements. TCRdb obtained this table from immuneACCESS and retained in-frame rearrangements with V and J assigned. These tables miss some clones; where compared with another copy, unresolved V genes account for less than half of the shortfall, and the remainder is unexplained. D and trimming come from the DNA, and the V and J calls and clone size come from that table. This sample is represented by fewer than 500,000 clones; around 89% of them were singletons. The ten top clones hold 4.3% of the sample.

Sequenced input: peripheral blood. The sequence joins TRBV29-1 to TRBJ2-3; the junction holds 11 bases that match TRBD1. The TCR was taken from a woman in her 30s with acute or convalescent COVID-19. The CDR3 is CSVEGTGGSTDTQYF. The nucleotide sequence reads TGCAGCGTTGAAGGGACAGGGGGCTCCACAGATACGCAGTATTTT.